At least ten counts were recorded for the clone carrying this TCR beta chain. One entry per CDR3 protein results from TCRdb running MiXCR on the 5' RACE reads. The table records 150,000 to 200,000 distinct CDR3 sequences, more than 9% of them present only once. This specimen comes from a study of CD8 T cells in ankylosing spondylitis. Trimming at V came to 1 base and at J to 6 bases, leaving 4 bases not matched to a gene. In germline, CDR1 is MNHEY, CDR2 SVGAGI. The CDR3 loop spans 15 amino acids. The sample taken for sequencing was blood, either unsorted or a sorted T cell fraction (not recorded which). This clonotype was obtained from a male donor with ankylosing spondylitis or in good health (not recorded which). V and J are TRBV6-5 and TRBJ2-1, with TRBD1 identical over 9 bases. CDR3 protein: CASSYLDRGPNEQFF. In DNA, the CDR3 is TGTGCCAGCAGTTACTTGGACAGGGGACCCAATGAGCAGTTCTTC.